This T cell receptor beta chain comes out of a study of PD-1 blockade in classical Hodgkin lymphoma. Study results and limitations: Those starting nivolumab under 1 year post-ASCT were excluded.

TCRdb keeps only in-frame clones here, not all; method: immunoSEQ multiplex PCR. Seen here are under 30,000 clones, around 70% observed once, and the top ten hold 13% to 15%. From germline, CDR1 is SGHRS and CDR2 YFSETQ. This CDR3 is 15 amino acids long. Brentuximab vedotin exposure varied, and every patient relapsed after autologous stem cell transplantation. The table lists this clone with a few counts. Its antigen remains unidentified. Its ends do not fully match the called genes, so a read error is possible. The rearrangement joins TRBV5-1 to TRBJ2-5; D gene uncertain. The input for sequencing was peripheral blood mononuclear cells (PBMCs), taken before the second cycle of nivolumab. The receptor was derived from a human donor with classical Hodgkin lymphoma. This chain's CDR3 is CASSLGDFGQGTQYF. The CDR3 DNA reads as TGCGCCAGCAGCTTGGGAGACTTCGGGCAAGGGACCCAGTACTTC. Full variable domain (missing parts from reference TRBV5-1 and TRBJ2-5): KAGVTQTPRYLIKTRGQQVTLSCSPISGHRSVSWYQQTPGQGLQFLFEYFSETQRNKGNFPGRFSGRQFSNSRSEMNVSTLELGDSALYLCASSLGDFGQGTQYFGPGTRLLVL.